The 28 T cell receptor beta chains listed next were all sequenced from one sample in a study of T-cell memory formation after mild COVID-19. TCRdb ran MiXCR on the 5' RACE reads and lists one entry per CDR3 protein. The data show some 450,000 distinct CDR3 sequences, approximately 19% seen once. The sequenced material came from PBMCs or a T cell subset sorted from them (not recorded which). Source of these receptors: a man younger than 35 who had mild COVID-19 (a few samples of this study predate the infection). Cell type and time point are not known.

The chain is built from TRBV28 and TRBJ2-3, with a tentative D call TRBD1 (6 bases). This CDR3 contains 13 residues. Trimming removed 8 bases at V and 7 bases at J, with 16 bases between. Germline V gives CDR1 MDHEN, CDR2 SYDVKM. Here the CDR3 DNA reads TGTGCCAGCCAATGGGGACATAGAAATACGCAGTATTTT. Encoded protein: CASQWGHRNTQYF.

Written as DNA, the CDR3 is TGCGCCAGTTTAGACTTACCGGGACAGGGGGCGGCCACTGAAGCTTTCTTT. As protein: CASLDLPGQGAATEAFF. J is TRBJ1-1 and V is TRBV10-2; 12 bases agree with TRBD1. The germline V gene encodes CDR1 WSHSY and CDR2 SAAADI. The length of the CDR3 is 17 residues. J was trimmed by 4 bases and V by 9 bases; bases with no gene match: 15.

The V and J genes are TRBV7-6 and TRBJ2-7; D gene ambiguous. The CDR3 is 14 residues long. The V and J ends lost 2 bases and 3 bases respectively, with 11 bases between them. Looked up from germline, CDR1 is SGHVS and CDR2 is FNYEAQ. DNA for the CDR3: TGTGCCAGCAGCTTACAGGTGACAAACTACGAGCAGTACTTC. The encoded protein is CASSLQVTNYEQYF.

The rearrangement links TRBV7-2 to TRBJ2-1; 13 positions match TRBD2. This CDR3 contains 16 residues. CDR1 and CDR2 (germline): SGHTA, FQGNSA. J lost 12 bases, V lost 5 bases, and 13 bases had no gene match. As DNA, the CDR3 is TGTGCCAGCAGCCTAGGACTAGCGGGGGCCCAGTACAGGCAGTTCTTC. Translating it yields CASSLGLAGAQYRQFF.

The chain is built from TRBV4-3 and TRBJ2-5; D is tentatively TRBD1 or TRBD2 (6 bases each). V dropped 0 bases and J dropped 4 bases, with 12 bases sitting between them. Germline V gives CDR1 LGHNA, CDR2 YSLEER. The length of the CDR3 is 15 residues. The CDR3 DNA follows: TGCGCCAGCAGCCAAGAAGGGGGGCCGGTAGAGACCCAGTACTTC. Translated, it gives CASSQEGGPVETQYF.

In DNA form, the CDR3 reads TGTGCCAGCAGCCAAGTGAACTTCCTCCAAGAGACCCAGTACTTC. It specifies CASSQVNFLQETQYF. The chain uses TRBV14 and TRBJ2-5; D is ambiguous. This CDR3 region has 15 residues. Trimming shortened V by 1 base and J by 1 base, and 10 bases separated the two germline ends. Germline values: CDR1 SGHDN, CDR2 FVKESK.

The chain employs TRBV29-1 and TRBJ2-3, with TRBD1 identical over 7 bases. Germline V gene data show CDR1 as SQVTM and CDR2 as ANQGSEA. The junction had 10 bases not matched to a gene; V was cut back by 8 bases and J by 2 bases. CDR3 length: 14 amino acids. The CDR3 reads CSTKGGGYTDTQYF. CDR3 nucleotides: TGCAGCACCAAAGGGGGCGGGTACACAGATACGCAGTATTTT.

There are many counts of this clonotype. This CDR3 is CASSLVSGTSYNEQFF. Here the CDR3 DNA reads TGCGCCAGCAGCTTGGTGTCAGGGACATCCTACAATGAGCAGTTCTTC. This sequence joins TRBV5-1 and TRBJ2-1; D is perhaps TRBD1 (6 bases). Trimming left V 0 bases short and J 1 base short, with 11 bases between. The length of the CDR3 is 16 residues. In germline, CDR1 is SGHRS, CDR2 YFSETQ.

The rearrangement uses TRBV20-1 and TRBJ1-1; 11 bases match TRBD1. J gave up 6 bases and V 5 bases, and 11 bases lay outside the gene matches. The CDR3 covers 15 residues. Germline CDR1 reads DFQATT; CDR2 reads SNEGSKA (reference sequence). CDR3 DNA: TGCAGTGCTCACTCACCGGGACAGGGGGGTCCTGAAGCTTTCTTT. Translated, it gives CSAHSPGQGGPEAFF.

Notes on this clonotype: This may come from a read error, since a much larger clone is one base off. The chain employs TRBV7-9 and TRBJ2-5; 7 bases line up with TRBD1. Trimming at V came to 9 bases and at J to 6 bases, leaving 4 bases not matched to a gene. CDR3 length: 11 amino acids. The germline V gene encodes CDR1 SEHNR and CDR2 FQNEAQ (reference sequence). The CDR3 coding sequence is TGTGCCAGTGGGACAGTGAAGACCCAGTACTTC. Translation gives CASGTVKTQYF. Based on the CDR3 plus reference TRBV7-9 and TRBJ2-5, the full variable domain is DTGVSQNPRHKITKRGQNVTFRCDPISEHNRLYWYRQTLGQGPEFLTYFQNEAQLEKSRLLSDRFSAERPKGSFSTLEIQRTEQGDSAMYLCASGTVKTQYFGPGTRLLVL.

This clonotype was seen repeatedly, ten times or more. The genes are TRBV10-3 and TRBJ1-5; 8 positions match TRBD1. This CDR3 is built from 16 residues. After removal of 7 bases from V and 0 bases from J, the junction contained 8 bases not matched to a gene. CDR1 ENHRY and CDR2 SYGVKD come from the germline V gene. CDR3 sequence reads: CAIKNDRGDSNQPQHF. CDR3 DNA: TGTGCCATCAAAAACGACAGGGGTGATAGCAATCAGCCCCAGCATTTT.

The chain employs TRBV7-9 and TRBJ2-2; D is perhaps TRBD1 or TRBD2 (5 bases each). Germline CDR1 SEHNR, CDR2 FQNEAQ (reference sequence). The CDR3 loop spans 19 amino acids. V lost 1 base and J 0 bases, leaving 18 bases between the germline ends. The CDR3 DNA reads TGTGCCAGCAGCTTAGTGGTAGTCTTGGGGGACGCGAACACCGGGGAGCTGTTTTTT. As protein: CASSLVVVLGDANTGELFF.

As DNA, the CDR3 is TGTGCCACCAAACCCCAGGGAGGGAACACCGGGGAGCTGTTTTTT. Its protein product is CATKPQGGNTGELFF. The chain links TRBV2 to TRBJ2-2, with D perhaps matching TRBD2 (6 bases). Germline loops: CDR1 SNHLY, CDR2 FYNNEI. The CDR3 covers 15 residues. The V end lost 10 bases, the J end lost 1 base, and 16 bases lay between the germline ends.

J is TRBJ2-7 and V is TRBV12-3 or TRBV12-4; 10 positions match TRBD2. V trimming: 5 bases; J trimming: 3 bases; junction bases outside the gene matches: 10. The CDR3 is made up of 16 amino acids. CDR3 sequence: CASSRSGTSAIYEQYF. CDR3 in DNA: TGTGCCAGCAGTCGTTCCGGGACTAGCGCCATCTACGAGCAGTACTTC.

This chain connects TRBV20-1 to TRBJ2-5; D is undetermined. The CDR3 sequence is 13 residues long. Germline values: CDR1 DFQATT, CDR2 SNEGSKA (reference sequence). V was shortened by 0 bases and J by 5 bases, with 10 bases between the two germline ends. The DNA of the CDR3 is TGCAGTGCTAGAGAAGGTAGCCGGGAGACCCAGTACTTC. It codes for CSAREGSRETQYF.

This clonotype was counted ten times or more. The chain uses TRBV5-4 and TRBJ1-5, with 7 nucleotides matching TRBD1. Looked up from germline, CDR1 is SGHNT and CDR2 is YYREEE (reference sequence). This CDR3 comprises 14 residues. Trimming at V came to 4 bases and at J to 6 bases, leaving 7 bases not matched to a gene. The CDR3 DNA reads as TGTGCCAGCAGCCAAGGGGGCGCGGGTCAGCCCCAGCATTTT. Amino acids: CASSQGGAGQPQHF.

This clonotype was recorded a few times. As DNA, the CDR3 is TGTGCCAGCAGACAGCAAGGGGCTGAAGCTTTCTTT. This gives the protein CASRQQGAEAFF. The V gene is TRBV4-2, the J gene TRBJ1-1, with D maybe TRBD1 (5 bases). The V end was cut by 6 bases, the J end by 6 bases, with 11 bases between. The CDR3 loop spans 12 amino acids. Germline CDR1 is LGHNA and CDR2 is YNFKEQ.

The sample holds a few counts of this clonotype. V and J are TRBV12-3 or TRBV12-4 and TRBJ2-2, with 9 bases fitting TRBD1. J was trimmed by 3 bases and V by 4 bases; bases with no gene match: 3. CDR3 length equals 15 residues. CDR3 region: CASSWGQGYTGELFF. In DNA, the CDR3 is TGTGCCAGCAGTTGGGGACAGGGATACACCGGGGAGCTGTTTTTT.

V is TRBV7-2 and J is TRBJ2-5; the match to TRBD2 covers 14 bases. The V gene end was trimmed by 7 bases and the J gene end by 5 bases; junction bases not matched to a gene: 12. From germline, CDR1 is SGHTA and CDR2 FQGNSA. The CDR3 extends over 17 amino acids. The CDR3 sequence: CASTEGGTSGGRETQYF. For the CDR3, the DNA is TGTGCCAGCACCGAAGGCGGGACTAGCGGGGGACGCGAGACCCAGTACTTC.

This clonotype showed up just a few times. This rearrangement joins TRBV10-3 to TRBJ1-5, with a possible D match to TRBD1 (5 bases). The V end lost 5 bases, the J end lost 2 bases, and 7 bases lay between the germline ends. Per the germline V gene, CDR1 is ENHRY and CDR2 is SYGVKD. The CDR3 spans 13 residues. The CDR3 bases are TGTGCCATCAGTAGGGACGGCAATCAGCCCCAGCATTTT. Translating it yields CAISRDGNQPQHF.

The DNA of the CDR3 is TGTGCCAGCAAGGGGTCCAACACAGATACGCAGTATTTT. It codes for CASKGSNTDTQYF. The chain recombines TRBV2 with TRBJ2-3, with TRBD1 as a possible D gene (5 bases). The CDR3 runs 13 residues. CDR1 SNHLY and CDR2 FYNNEI come from the germline V gene. Trimming removed 7 bases at V and 2 bases at J, with 10 bases between.

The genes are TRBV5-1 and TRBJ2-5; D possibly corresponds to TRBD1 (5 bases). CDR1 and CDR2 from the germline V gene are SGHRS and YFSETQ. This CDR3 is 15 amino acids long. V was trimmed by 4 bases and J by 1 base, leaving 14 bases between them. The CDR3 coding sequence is TGCGCCAGCAGCCGCAGGGTGACGGGCCAAGAGACCCAGTACTTC. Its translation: CASSRRVTGQETQYF.

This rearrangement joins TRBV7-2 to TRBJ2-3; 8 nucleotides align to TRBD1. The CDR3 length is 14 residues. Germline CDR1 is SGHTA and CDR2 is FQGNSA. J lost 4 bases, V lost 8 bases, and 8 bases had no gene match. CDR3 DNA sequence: TGTGCCAGCGGTTCGGACAGGGCGGCAGATACGCAGTATTTT. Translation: CASGSDRAADTQYF.

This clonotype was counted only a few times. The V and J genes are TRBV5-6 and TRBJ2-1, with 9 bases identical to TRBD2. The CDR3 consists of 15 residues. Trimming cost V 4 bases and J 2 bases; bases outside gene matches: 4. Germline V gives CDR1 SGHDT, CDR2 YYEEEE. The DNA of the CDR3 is TGTGCCAGCAGCACTGGACTAGCGACCTACAATGAGCAGTTCTTC. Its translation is CASSTGLATYNEQFF.

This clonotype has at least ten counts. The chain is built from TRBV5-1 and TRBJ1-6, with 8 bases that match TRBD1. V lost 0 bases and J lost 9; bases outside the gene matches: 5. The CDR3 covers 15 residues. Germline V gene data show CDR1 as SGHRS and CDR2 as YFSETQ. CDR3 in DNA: TGCGCCAGCAGCTTGGCACCCGACAGGGGTTCACCCCTCCACTTT. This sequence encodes CASSLAPDRGSPLHF. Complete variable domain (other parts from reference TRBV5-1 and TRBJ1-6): KAGVTQTPRYLIKTRGQQVTLSCSPISGHRSVSWYQQTPGQGLQFLFEYFSETQRNKGNFPGRFSGRQFSNSRSEMNVSTLELGDSALYLCASSLAPDRGSPLHFGNGTRLTVT.

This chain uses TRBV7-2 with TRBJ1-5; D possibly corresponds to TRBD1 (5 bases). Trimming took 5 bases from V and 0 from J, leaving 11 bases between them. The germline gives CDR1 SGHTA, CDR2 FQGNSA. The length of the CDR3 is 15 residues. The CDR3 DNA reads TGTGCCAGCAGCGACACAGGTTATAGCAATCAGCCCCAGCATTTT. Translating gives CASSDTGYSNQPQHF.

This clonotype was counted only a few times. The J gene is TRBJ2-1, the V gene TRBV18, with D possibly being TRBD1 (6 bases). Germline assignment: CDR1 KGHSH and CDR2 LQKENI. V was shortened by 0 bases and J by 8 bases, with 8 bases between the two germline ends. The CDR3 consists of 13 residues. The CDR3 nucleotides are TGTGCCAGCTCACCACCGGGGGCCGATGAGCAGTTCTTC. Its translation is CASSPPGADEQFF. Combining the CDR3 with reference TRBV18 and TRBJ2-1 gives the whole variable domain NAGVMQNPRHLVRRRGQEARLRCSPMKGHSHVYWYRQLPEEGLKFMVYLQKENIIDESGMPKERFSAEFPKEGPSILRIQQVVRGDSAAYFCASSPPGADEQFFGPGTRLTVL.

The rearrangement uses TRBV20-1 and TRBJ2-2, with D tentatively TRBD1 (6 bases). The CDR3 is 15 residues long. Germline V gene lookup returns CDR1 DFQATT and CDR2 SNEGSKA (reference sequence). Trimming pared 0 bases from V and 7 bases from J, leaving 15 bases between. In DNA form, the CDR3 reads TGCAGTGCTAGAGAGAGGGGGAATTATATCGGGGAGCTGTTTTTT. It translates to CSARERGNYIGELFF.